This T cell receptor (beta chain) was captured in a study of T cells after yellow fever vaccination. TCRdb re-derived calls from the 5' RACE reads in MiXCR, one entry per CDR3 protein. The sample contains hundreds of thousands of distinct CDR3 sequences, approximately 15% of which appear only once. J gave up 4 bases and V 4 bases, and 10 bases lay outside the gene matches. There are 15 residues in the CDR3. CDR1 is SGHTA, CDR2 FQGNSA, per germline. The rearrangement links TRBV7-2 to TRBJ2-7; 7 bases are a match to TRBD2. The receptor comes from a man aged 25 to 45 who received the YFV17D yellow fever vaccine. The sequences come from PBMCs, collected on the day of the yellow fever booster vaccination. Written as DNA, the CDR3 is TGTGCCAGCAGCTCCCAGGCGGGAGAAGGGTACGAGCAGTACTTC. Translation gives CASSSQAGEGYEQYF.